A selection of T cell receptor beta chains follows, all from one sample in a study of blood T cell repertoires in COVID-19. The assay was immunoSEQ multiplex PCR, and TCRdb's table has in-frame clones only and misses some. The repertoire consists of more than 300,000 clones, with around nine tenths occurring once and the leading ten covering roughly 3.6%. Sequenced sample: PBMCs or T cells enriched from blood (not recorded which). The receptor source for this set is a woman aged 25-40 years who had been exposed to COVID-19. Both conserved end residues are part of each CDR3. Each record gives: CDR3 DNA, CDR3 protein, D gene, clone size, J gene, V gene. The D gene is left open where the match is weak. A row's size may be missing; if present it is once, few, many or a size class.

TGTGCCAGCAGCTCCGCTGTAGGGAGGGAAGAAAAACTGTTTTTT,CASSSAVGREEKLFF,NA,NA,TRBJ1-4,TRBV7-2
TGTGCCAGCAGCTGGGAGGGGCATGGTGGCACAGATACGCAGTATTTT,CASSWEGHGGTDTQYF,TRBD2,NA,TRBJ2-3,TRBV5-4
TGTGCCAGCAGCTTACAGGGAGTGGGAGAGACCCAGTACTTC,CASSLQGVGETQYF,NA,NA,TRBJ2-5,TRBV6-2/TRBV6-3
TGTGCCACCAGCAGAGTTAGGTTGGGGGGTCCCCCGGGGACTGAAGCTTTCTTT,CATSRVRLGGPPGTEAFF,NA,NA,TRBJ1-1,TRBV15
TGTGCCATCCAGGGTGAGGTGACTGAAGCTTTCTTT,CAIQGEVTEAFF,NA,NA,TRBJ1-1,TRBV10-3
TGTGCCAGCAGCCTGAAGGGGGGGACTAAAAGGGAGCAGTTCTTC,CASSLKGGTKREQFF,NA,NA,TRBJ2-1,TRBV7-9
TGTGCCAGCGGGGACCGGAGGGGGCTTGGGAACATTCAGTACTTC,CASGDRRGLGNIQYF,NA,once,TRBJ2-4,TRBV27
TGTGCCAGCAGTGAAAGAGGAGCCTATGGCTACACCTTC,CASSERGAYGYTF,NA,NA,TRBJ1-2,TRBV2
TGCGCCAGCAGCTCGGACATATCCTACGAGCAGTACTTC,CASSSDISYEQYF,NA,NA,TRBJ2-7,TRBV5-1
TGTGCCAGCAGCGTAGGAGGGGGTGGCACTGAAGCTTTCTTT,CASSVGGGGTEAFF,NA,NA,TRBJ1-1,TRBV9
TGTGCCAGCACTTCCGACAGGGAAAATTCACCCCTCCACTTT,CASTSDRENSPLHF,TRBD1,NA,TRBJ1-6,TRBV9
TGTGCCAGCTCACGGCGCGGGGGGGCCTCCGGGGAGCTGTTTTTT,CASSRRGGASGELFF,TRBD2,NA,TRBJ2-2,TRBV18
TGCGCCAGCAGCTTGGGGACAGGGGGCTCCCTTTCGCGGGACACTGAAGCTTTCTTT,CASSLGTGGSLSRDTEAFF,TRBD1,NA,TRBJ1-1,TRBV5-1
TGTGCCAGCACTAGGGGGGGTGGACCGGAAAAAGGGAATGAAAAACTGTTTTTT,CASTRGGGPEKGNEKLFF,NA,NA,TRBJ1-4,TRBV6-4
TGTGCCAGCTCACCAATATTCCGGGACAGGGATGATGAAAAACTGTTTTTT,CASSPIFRDRDDEKLFF,TRBD1,NA,TRBJ1-4,TRBV18
TGTGCCAGCAGGTCCAGTTGGGGGGACTATGGCTACACCTTC,CASRSSWGDYGYTF,NA,NA,TRBJ1-2,TRBV9
TGTGCCAGCAGCGACTTACAGGGAGCCAAAAACATTCAGTACTTC,CASSDLQGAKNIQYF,NA,NA,TRBJ2-4,TRBV3-1/TRBV3-2
TGTGCCAGCAGCTTACCACTTGGGGGGATGAACACTGAAGCTTTCTTT,CASSLPLGGMNTEAFF,NA,NA,TRBJ1-1,TRBV7-9
TGTGCCAGCAGCCAGGAAGAGGGGGCCACTGAAGCTTTCTTT,CASSQEEGATEAFF,TRBD1,NA,TRBJ1-1,TRBV4-2
TGTGCCAGCAGCTTCACCAGGGTAAACACTGAAGCTTTCTTT,CASSFTRVNTEAFF,NA,NA,TRBJ1-1,TRBV7-8